Below are 31 T cell receptor beta chains sequenced from a single sample in a study of cytomegalovirus exposure and HLA in healthy donors (dated by TCRdb to about 2017). To prepare the library, the immunoSEQ multiplex PCR assay was applied. For the multiplex PCR, a mixture combining 60 forward primers for TCR Vbeta segments and 13 reverse primers for TCR Jbeta segments was used. Sourced from immuneACCESS, this table was stored by TCRdb with only in-frame sequences that have V and J called. A share of the clones is absent; for the studies checked, an unresolved V gene accounts for under half, and the remainder has no known explanation. A total of 150,000 or so clones appear in this sample, over 75% of them only once. The top ten clones comprise 1% to 1.5% of the sample. The specimen sequenced was PBMCs. These receptors were collected from a man aged 45-65 years in good health and CMV-seropositive.

V and J are TRBV29-1 and TRBJ2-7; tentatively, D is TRBD2 (5 bases). Germline V gene lookup returns CDR1 SQVTM and CDR2 ANQGSEA. CDR3 length: 14 amino acids. V was clipped by 4 bases and J by 2 bases, with 15 bases between them. CDR3 DNA sequence: TGCAGCGTTGTGATTGAACAGACTACCTACGAGCAGTACTTC. Translated: CSVVIEQTTYEQYF.

The chain employs TRBV5-1 and TRBJ2-2; 8 nucleotides match TRBD2. The CDR3 is made up of 15 amino acids. Germline CDR1 SGHRS, CDR2 YFSETQ. J was trimmed by 1 base and V by 4 bases; bases with no gene match: 3. DNA of the CDR3: TGCGCCAGCAGCGCGGGACTAGTGAACACCGGGGAGCTGTTTTTT. Its protein is CASSAGLVNTGELFF.

The chain has TRBV7-2 and TRBJ1-3; 7 bases map to TRBD1. The V segment lost 5 bases and the J segment 0 bases; nucleotides outside the gene matches: 10. The CDR3 is 17 residues long. The germline gives CDR1 SGHTA, CDR2 FQGNSA. The CDR3: CASSQGEARHSGNTIYF. CDR3 nucleotide sequence: TGTGCCAGCAGCCAGGGGGAGGCCCGGCACTCTGGAAACACCATATATTTT.

V gene TRBV28 combines with J gene TRBJ1-2, with 9 bases aligning to TRBD1. J was trimmed by 3 bases and V by 7 bases; bases with no gene match: 6. The CDR3 is 14 residues long. CDR1 is MDHEN and CDR2 is SYDVKM in the germline V gene. The CDR3 here is CASTAGQGYYGYTF. The CDR3 DNA reads TGTGCCAGCACGGCGGGACAGGGATACTATGGCTACACCTTC.

The V gene is TRBV6-5, the J gene TRBJ1-1; D gene ambiguous. The CDR3 consists of 15 residues. Germline loops: CDR1 MNHEY, CDR2 SVGAGI. V lost 2 bases, J lost 1 base, and 11 bases lay in between. CDR3 amino acids: CASSYGGNANTEAFF. The DNA of the CDR3 is TGTGCCAGCAGTTACGGAGGCAACGCGAACACTGAAGCTTTCTTT.

The J gene is TRBJ2-5, the V gene TRBV5-4; 7 nucleotides agree with TRBD1. V gave up 4 bases and J gave up 2 bases; unmatched junction bases: 8. Germline V gives CDR1 SGHNT, CDR2 YYREEE (reference sequence). The CDR3 contains 15 residues. The CDR3, as DNA: TGTGCCAGCAGCCCTACAGGGGCGCTACAAGAGACCCAGTACTTC. Its translation: CASSPTGALQETQYF.

V is TRBV30 and J is TRBJ2-1; perhaps TRBD1 as D (6 bases). CDR3 size: 15 residues. Trimming removed 3 bases at V and 3 bases at J, with 15 bases between. In germline, CDR1 is GTSNPN, CDR2 SVGIG (reference sequence). The CDR3 DNA follows: TGTGCCTGGAGGGCTCAGGGGTTAGTCTACAATGAGCAGTTCTTC. Amino acid sequence: CAWRAQGLVYNEQFF.

This clone was observed a handful of times. J is TRBJ2-3 and V is TRBV10-3; 13 nucleotides match TRBD2. This CDR3 is built from 16 residues. The junction had 8 bases not matched to a gene; V was cut back by 7 bases and J by 4 bases. CDR1 and CDR2 (germline): ENHRY, SYGVKD. The CDR3 loop is CAIKGLAGTHADTQYF. CDR3 nucleotides: TGTGCCATCAAGGGACTAGCGGGAACACACGCAGATACGCAGTATTTT.

This chain joins TRBV7-2 and TRBJ2-7, with 8 nucleotides matching TRBD1. CDR3 length: 12 amino acids. CDR1 is SGHTA and CDR2 is FQGNSA in the germline V gene. The J segment lost 5 bases and the V segment lost 8 bases, leaving 5 bases of the junction unmatched. This CDR3 is CASGDRWDEQYF. CDR3 in DNA: TGTGCCAGCGGGGACAGGTGGGACGAGCAGTACTTC.

The rearrangement links TRBV2 to TRBJ2-7; D gene ambiguous. Germline V gene sequence: CDR1 SNHLY, CDR2 FYNNEI. V lost 0 bases and J lost 2, with 8 bases in between. The CDR3 has 14 amino acids. CDR3 sequence: CASSEARLPYEQYF. The CDR3 DNA sequence: TGTGCCAGCAGTGAAGCGCGATTGCCCTACGAGCAGTACTTC.

V usage is TRBV19 and J usage is TRBJ2-7; the match to TRBD1 covers 10 bases. The V gene end was trimmed by 2 bases and the J gene end by 3 bases; junction bases not matched to a gene: 10. The germline V gene has CDR1 LNHDA and CDR2 SQIVND (reference sequence). This CDR3 comprises 17 residues. The CDR3 loop is CASSIRSPGQGIYEQYF. The CDR3 nucleotides are TGTGCCAGTAGTATACGAAGCCCGGGACAGGGGATCTACGAGCAGTACTTC.

This clone was counted once. This chain connects TRBV6-1 to TRBJ1-5; unclear D gene. The CDR3 loop spans 14 amino acids. The germline CDR1 and CDR2 sequences are MNHNS and SASEGT. The V gene lost 8 bases and the J gene lost 0 bases, with 11 bases spanning the gap. The CDR3 DNA sequence: TGTGCCAGCTCCCGGGTGGGTAGCAATCAGCCCCAGCATTTT. Its translation is CASSRVGSNQPQHF.

This clone was counted between two and nine times. This chain links TRBV5-1 with TRBJ1-1; 7 bases fit TRBD1. The CDR3 has 15 residues. V gave up 3 bases and J gave up 1 base; unmatched junction bases: 6. Germline-derived CDR1 and CDR2 are SGHRS and YFSETQ. CDR3 DNA sequence: TGCGCCAGCAGCTGGGGAACAGGGGCGAACACTGAAGCTTTCTTT. Amino acid sequence: CASSWGTGANTEAFF.

This clone came up a few times. DNA for the CDR3: TGTGCCAGCAGTGACGGGGGGGCTCCGCTAAAACTGTTTTTT. It codes for CASSDGGAPLKLFF. V is TRBV25-1 and J is TRBJ1-4; perhaps TRBD1 as D (6 bases). The germline V gene encodes CDR1 MGHDK and CDR2 SYGVNS. Between the trimmed V and J ends, which lost 3 bases and 10 bases, there was a span of 15 bases. CDR3 size: 14 residues.

In this sample, this clone turned up once. The V call is TRBV9, the J call TRBJ1-4; 7 bases line up with TRBD1. Germline V lookup: CDR1 SGDLS, CDR2 YYNGEE. The trim removed 0 bases at V and 2 bases at J, leaving 7 bases unmatched. CDR3 length: 17 residues. This CDR3 reads CASSVGGRGRTNEKLFF. The CDR3 nucleotides read TGTGCCAGCAGCGTAGGTGGCAGGGGGAGGACTAATGAAAAACTGTTTTTT.

In DNA form, the CDR3 reads TGTGCCAGCAGCTCCTTTAGAGAAAACACTGAAGCTTTCTTT. Protein sequence: CASSSFRENTEAFF. This rearrangement joins TRBV11-3 to TRBJ1-1; D is ambiguous. Per germline, CDR1 SGHNT and CDR2 YENEEA. The CDR3 extends over 14 amino acids. Trimming shortened V by 4 bases and J by 2 bases, and 11 bases separated the two germline ends.

V usage is TRBV30 and J usage is TRBJ1-5, with 7 bases identical to TRBD1. V shed 5 bases, J shed 8 bases, and the junction held 12 bases outside the gene matches. This CDR3 has 14 residues. Looked up from germline, CDR1 is GTSNPN and CDR2 is SVGIG (reference sequence). The CDR3 protein is CAWCLGQGGKPQHF. The DNA of the CDR3 is TGTGCCTGGTGCCTAGGTCAGGGGGGAAAGCCCCAGCATTTT.

The V and J genes are TRBV19 and TRBJ2-5, with a tentative D call TRBD2 (6 bases). The CDR3 spans 13 residues. The germline CDR1 and CDR2 sequences are LNHDA and SQIVND (reference sequence). Trimming stripped 11 bases from V and 3 bases from J, with 16 bases between. CDR3 region: CAGPGAVKETQYF. The CDR3 DNA is TGTGCCGGGCCGGGAGCAGTAAAAGAGACCCAGTACTTC.

The chain is built from TRBV7-6 and TRBJ2-3; 9 bases are shared with TRBD2. CDR3 length: 17 amino acids. Per germline, CDR1 SGHVS and CDR2 FNYEAQ. V shed 0 bases, J shed 4 bases, and the junction held 8 bases outside the gene matches. The CDR3 sequence is CASSLAESGRHPDTQYF. The CDR3 DNA follows: TGTGCCAGCAGCTTAGCGGAAAGCGGGAGGCACCCAGATACGCAGTATTTT.

V usage is TRBV5-1 and J usage is TRBJ2-1; 8 bases match TRBD2. The ends lost 2 bases at V and 7 bases at J; junction bases unmatched: 2. This CDR3 has 13 amino acids. The germline V gene encodes CDR1 SGHRS and CDR2 YFSETQ. CDR3 nucleotide sequence: TGCGCCAGCAGCTTTAGCGGGGTTAATGAGCAGTTCTTC. It yields the protein CASSFSGVNEQFF.

This rearrangement joins TRBV30 to TRBJ1-6; a possible D gene is TRBD1 (5 bases). The V and J ends lost 7 bases and 10 bases respectively, with 11 bases between them. Germline CDR1 is GTSNPN and CDR2 is SVGIG (reference sequence). The CDR3 totals 11 residues. The chain's CDR3 is CAFGQGSPLHF. The DNA for the CDR3 is TGTGCCTTCGGACAAGGCTCACCCCTCCACTTT.

The rearrangement uses TRBV18 and TRBJ1-1; the match to TRBD1 covers 9 bases. CDR1 and CDR2 from the germline V gene are KGHSH and LQKENI. V gave up 5 bases and J gave up 12 bases; unmatched junction bases: 4. CDR3 length equals 11 residues. CDR3 nucleotides: TGTGCCAGCTCAGGGACAGGGTGGACTTTCTTT. Protein product: CASSGTGWTFF.

This clone was observed a few times. This sequence joins TRBV28 and TRBJ1-1; the D gene is possibly TRBD1 (6 bases). Germline V gene lookup returns CDR1 MDHEN and CDR2 SYDVKM. Trimming took 3 bases from V and 7 from J, leaving 18 bases between them. The CDR3 is made up of 15 amino acids. CDR3 amino acids: CASSLGGRLTLEAFF. CDR3 sequence (DNA): TGTGCCAGCAGTTTGGGGGGGCGCCTAACCCTTGAAGCTTTCTTT. Complete variable domain (other parts from reference TRBV28 and TRBJ1-1): DVKVTQSSRYLVKRTGEKVFLECVQDMDHENMFWYRQDPGLGLRLIYFSYDVKMKEKGDIPEGYSVSREKKERFSLILESASTNQTSMYLCASSLGGRLTLEAFFGQGTRLTVV.

The table lists this clone with a count of one. V gene TRBV9 combines with J gene TRBJ2-5; tentative D call: TRBD2 (5 bases). This CDR3 is 19 amino acids long. CDR1 and CDR2 (germline): SGDLS, YYNGEE. The V gene lost 2 bases and the J gene lost 1 base, with 24 bases spanning the gap. DNA of the CDR3: TGTGCCAGCAGCGTGTCCCCCCCGGGATGGCGAGGTATCCAAGAGACCCAGTACTTC. Translated: CASSVSPPGWRGIQETQYF.

This chain connects TRBV5-1 to TRBJ1-2, with D possibly matching TRBD1 (5 bases). Trimming cost V 6 bases and J 4 bases, with 16 bases left between them. The germline V gene has CDR1 SGHRS and CDR2 YFSETQ. This CDR3 has 14 residues. This CDR3 is CASTSGGGSYGYTF. CDR3 sequence (DNA): TGCGCCAGCACGTCGGGGGGGGGAAGCTATGGCTACACCTTC.

The chain links TRBV4-1 to TRBJ2-7; perhaps TRBD2 as D (5 bases). V lost 4 bases and J lost 2, with 15 bases in between. The germline V gene has CDR1 MGHRA and CDR2 YSYEKL. This CDR3 is built from 15 residues. CDR3 region: CASSPTRAFTYEQYF. For the CDR3, the DNA is TGCGCCAGCAGCCCCACTAGAGCCTTTACCTACGAGCAGTACTTC.

The CDR3: CASSLGPLADEETQYF. CDR3 DNA sequence: TGCGCCAGCAGCTTGGGCCCCCTAGCGGATGAAGAGACCCAGTACTTC. V usage is TRBV5-1 and J usage is TRBJ2-5; 7 positions match TRBD2. The CDR3 extends over 16 amino acids. V shed 0 bases and J 3 bases; nucleotides not matched to a gene: 8. Germline-derived CDR1 and CDR2 are SGHRS and YFSETQ.

The V call is TRBV10-3, the J call TRBJ1-1; 7 positions match TRBD1. V lost 1 base and J lost 4; bases outside the gene matches: 6. Germline loops: CDR1 ENHRY, CDR2 SYGVKD. The CDR3 covers 15 residues. The CDR3 DNA is TGTGCCATCAGTGAGTTTGGGGACAGACCCACTGAAGCTTTCTTT. Residues: CAISEFGDRPTEAFF.

This chain uses TRBV5-6 with TRBJ1-1; 10 bases align to TRBD1. V lost 4 bases to trimming and J lost 0 bases; unmatched junction nucleotides: 6. The CDR3 has 16 amino acids. Germline values: CDR1 SGHDT, CDR2 YYEEEE. DNA of the CDR3: TGTGCCAGCAGCACCGACAGGGGGCGGATGAACACTGAAGCTTTCTTT. Protein: CASSTDRGRMNTEAFF.

This chain links TRBV18 with TRBJ2-4; 9 bases line up with TRBD2. Looked up from germline, CDR1 is KGHSH and CDR2 is LQKENI. The CDR3 runs to 14 residues. V was clipped by 2 bases and J by 5 bases; unmatched bases: 1. This CDR3 reads CASSPAGGENIQYF. The CDR3 DNA reads as TGTGCCAGCTCACCAGCGGGGGGGGAAAACATTCAGTACTTC.

This sequence joins TRBV6-5 and TRBJ1-6; weak D call: TRBD1 (5 bases). V was trimmed by 4 bases and J by 7 bases, leaving 11 bases between them. The CDR3 spans 14 residues. The germline V gene encodes CDR1 MNHEY and CDR2 SVGAGI. CDR3 sequence: CASSLGGSNSPLHF. In nucleotides, the CDR3 is TGTGCCAGCAGTTTGGGGGGGTCCAATTCACCCCTCCACTTT.